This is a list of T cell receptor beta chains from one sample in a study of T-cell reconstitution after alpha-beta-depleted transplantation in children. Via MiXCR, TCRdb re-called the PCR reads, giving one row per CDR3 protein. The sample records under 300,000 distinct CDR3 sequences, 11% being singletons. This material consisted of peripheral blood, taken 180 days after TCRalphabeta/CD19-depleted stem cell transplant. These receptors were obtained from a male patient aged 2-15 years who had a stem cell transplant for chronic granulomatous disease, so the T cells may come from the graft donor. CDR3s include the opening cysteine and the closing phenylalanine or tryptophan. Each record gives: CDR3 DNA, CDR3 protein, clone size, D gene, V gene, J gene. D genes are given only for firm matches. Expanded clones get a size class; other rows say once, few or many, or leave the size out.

TGTGCCAGCAGTTACTTGGGCAAGCGCTCAGATACGCAGTATTTT	CASSYLGKRSDTQYF	many	.	TRBV6-5	TRBJ2-3
TGTGCCAGTAGTATAGACGGAGCAATCCGCGGGACCCAGTACTTC	CASSIDGAIRGTQYF	once	.	TRBV19	TRBJ2-5
TGCGCCAGCAGCTGGACAGGGCCAAAGTCGAGCGGCTACACCTTC	CASSWTGPKSSGYTF	many	TRBD1	TRBV5-1	TRBJ1-2
TGTGCCAGCAGCTCCCCGAGTACAGAGCAGTACTTC	CASSSPSTEQYF	many	.	TRBV7-6	TRBJ2-7
TGCGCCAGCAGCCCAGTTGCGGAACTGAGACTCACAGATACGCAGTATTTT	CASSPVAELRLTDTQYF	many	.	TRBV5-1	TRBJ2-3
TGTGCCACCAGCAGCCTAAAAAGCGGCAATGAGCAGTTCTTC	CATSSLKSGNEQFF	few	.	TRBV15	TRBJ2-1
TGCGCCAGCAGCTTGGATCCAGGGACCTACGAGCAGTACTTC	CASSLDPGTYEQYF	many	.	TRBV5-1	TRBJ2-7
TGTGCCAGCTCGGGAGGATACACCGGGGAGCTGTTTTTT	CASSGGYTGELFF	many	TRBD2	TRBV12-3/TRBV12-4	TRBJ2-2
TGCAGCGTTGAACAGGAAGAGACCCAGTACTTC	CSVEQEETQYF	many	.	TRBV29-1	TRBJ2-5
TGCGCCAGCAGGGCGGGCGGGGAGCTGTTTTTT	CASRAGGELFF	many	.	TRBV10-2	TRBJ2-2
TGCAGTGCTAGAGAGGGGGGCACCCGCACAGATACGCAGTATTTT	CSAREGGTRTDTQYF	many	.	TRBV20-1	TRBJ2-3
TGTGCCACCCCGGGTAGCACAGATACGCAGTATTTT	CATPGSTDTQYF	.	.	TRBV2	TRBJ2-3
TGTGCCAGCAGCCTGACAGGGGGAAACACCATATATTTT	CASSLTGGNTIYF	few	TRBD1	TRBV12-3/TRBV12-4	TRBJ1-3
TGCGCCAGCAGCTTCCGGGGTCGCGGCACTGAAGCTTTCTTT	CASSFRGRGTEAFF	many	.	TRBV5-1	TRBJ1-1
TGTGCCAGCAGCCATGGGACAGCCTTGAACACTGAAGCTTTCTTT	CASSHGTALNTEAFF	many	TRBD1	TRBV4-2	TRBJ1-1
TGTGCCACCAGCAGAGATCTGGGGGCCGGCACCGGGGAGCTGTTTTTT	CATSRDLGAGTGELFF	many	.	TRBV15	TRBJ2-2
TGTGCCAGCAGCTTTTACGGCGGCACCACAGATACGCAGTATTTT	CASSFYGGTTDTQYF	.	.	TRBV11-2	TRBJ2-3
TGCGCCAGCAGCCAAGAAAGCGCGGCTAGCGGGAGAATGGGATCCTACGAGCAGTACTTC	CASSQESAASGRMGSYEQYF	.	TRBD2	TRBV4-1	TRBJ2-7
TGTGCCAGCAGTTTATGGGAGCGGGGGACTAACACAGATACGCAGTATTTT	CASSLWERGTNTDTQYF	many	TRBD2	TRBV28	TRBJ2-3
TGCAGTGCTAGAGAGGGACACGGATACGAGCAGTACTTC	CSAREGHGYEQYF	many	.	TRBV20-1	TRBJ2-7
TGTGCCAGCAGTTTAGGGCGGGGGGGCAGTGAGCAGTTCTTC	CASSLGRGGSEQFF	many	TRBD2	TRBV12-3/TRBV12-4	TRBJ2-1
TGCAGTGCTAGCCGGGGTGGGCAGTTCTTC	CSASRGGQFF	many	.	TRBV20-1	TRBJ2-1
TGTGCCACCAGCAGAGAACAGGGGGTCGCCTACGAGCAGTACTTC	CATSREQGVAYEQYF	many	TRBD1	TRBV15	TRBJ2-7